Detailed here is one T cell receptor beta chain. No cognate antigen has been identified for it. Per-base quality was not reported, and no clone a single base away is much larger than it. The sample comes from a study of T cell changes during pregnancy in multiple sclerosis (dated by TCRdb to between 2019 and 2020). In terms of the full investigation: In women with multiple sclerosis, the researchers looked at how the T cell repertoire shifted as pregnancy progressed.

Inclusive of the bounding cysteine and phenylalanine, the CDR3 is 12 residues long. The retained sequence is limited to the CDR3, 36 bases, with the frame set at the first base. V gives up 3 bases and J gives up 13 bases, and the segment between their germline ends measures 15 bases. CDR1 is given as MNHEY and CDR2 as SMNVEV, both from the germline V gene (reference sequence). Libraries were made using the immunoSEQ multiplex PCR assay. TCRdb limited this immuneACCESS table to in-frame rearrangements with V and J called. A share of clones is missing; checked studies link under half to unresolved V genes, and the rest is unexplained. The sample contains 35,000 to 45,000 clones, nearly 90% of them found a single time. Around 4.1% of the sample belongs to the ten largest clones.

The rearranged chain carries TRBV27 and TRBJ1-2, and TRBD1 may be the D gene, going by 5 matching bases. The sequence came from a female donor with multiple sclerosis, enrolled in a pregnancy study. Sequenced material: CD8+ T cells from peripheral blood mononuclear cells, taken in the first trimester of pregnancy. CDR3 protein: CASSFTGDGPTF. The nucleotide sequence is TGTGCCAGCAGTTTTACGGGGGATGGCCCCACCTTC.